Listed below are T cell receptor beta chains from one sample, sequenced in a study of HIV-infected patients and healthy controls. TCRdb reprocessed the 5' RACE reads with MiXCR, giving one entry per CDR3 protein. The sample consists of 60,000 to 70,000 distinct CDR3 sequences, less than 20% of them appearing once. Specimen: CD4+ T cells from blood. The receptors shown here come from a human donor in good health. Both conserved end residues are part of each CDR3. The order of the fields is V gene, J gene, clone size, D gene, CDR3 protein, CDR3 DNA. D genes are given only for firm matches. Clone size is shown for a subset of rows, as once, few, many or a class of expanded clone.

TRBV5-1	TRBJ1-3	few	TRBD1	CASSGGQGNSGNTIYF	TGCGCCAGCAGCGGCGGACAGGGAAACTCTGGAAACACCATATATTTT
TRBV6-2/TRBV6-3	TRBJ2-3	few	TRBD2	CASREAGLADTDTQYF	TGTGCCAGCAGAGAAGCGGGACTAGCGGACACAGATACGCAGTATTTT
TRBV12-5	TRBJ1-4	many	-	CASGTRGFGYEKLFF	TGTGCTAGTGGTACCCGGGGATTTGGGTATGAAAAACTGTTTTTT
TRBV5-1	TRBJ1-4	-	-	CASSWVQGGEKLFF	TGCGCCAGCAGCTGGGTACAGGGTGGTGAAAAACTGTTTTTT
TRBV6-5	TRBJ1-5	-	-	CASSRAASNQPQHF	TGTGCCAGCAGTCGGGCAGCGAGCAATCAGCCCCAGCATTTT
TRBV7-3	TRBJ2-3	many	TRBD2	CASSRGITERGSGGTDTQYF	TGTGCCAGCAGCCGGGGTATCACAGAACGGGGGAGCGGGGGCACAGATACGCAGTATTTT
TRBV4-1	TRBJ2-5	many	TRBD2	CASSLVPGLAGPKPAETQYF	TGCGCCAGCAGCCTCGTTCCGGGACTAGCGGGGCCCAAACCAGCGGAGACCCAGTACTTC
TRBV12-3/TRBV12-4	TRBJ2-2	once	-	CASSVGLLNTGELFF	TGTGCCAGCAGTGTGGGACTTCTGAACACCGGGGAGCTGTTTTTT
TRBV5-6	TRBJ2-3	many	-	CASSFYTDTQYF	TGTGCCAGCAGCTTCTACACAGATACGCAGTATTTT
TRBV6-5	TRBJ1-2	few	-	CATLGQREGRGYTF	TGTGCCACCCTGGGACAACGGGAGGGGCGTGGCTACACCTTC
TRBV9	TRBJ2-6	many	-	CASNGEAGANVLTF	TGTGCCAGCAACGGGGAGGCTGGGGCCAACGTCCTGACTTTC
TRBV9	TRBJ2-4	-	TRBD2	CATYPGLVRNIQYF	TGTGCCACCTATCCGGGACTAGTTAGAAACATTCAGTACTTC
TRBV12-3/TRBV12-4	TRBJ2-2	-	TRBD2	CASRETSVGELFF	TGTGCCAGCAGGGAAACTAGCGTCGGGGAGCTGTTTTTT
TRBV20-1	TRBJ2-2	-	-	CSARDHTAVGTGELFF	TGCAGTGCTAGAGATCACACAGCTGTCGGCACCGGGGAGCTGTTTTTT
TRBV28	TRBJ2-7	-	-	CASTPGGGTSYEQYF	TGTGCCAGCACCCCAGGAGGGGGGACCTCCTACGAGCAGTACTTC
TRBV7-2	TRBJ2-1	few	TRBD2	CASSLAGTSGSNEQFF	TGTGCCAGCAGCTTAGCCGGGACTAGCGGGAGTAATGAGCAGTTCTTC
TRBV28	TRBJ1-4	-	-	CASSLKAGKLFF	TGTGCCAGCAGTTTAAAGGCGGGAAAACTGTTTTTT
TRBV30	TRBJ2-7	-	-	CACVDTYEQYF	TGTGCCTGTGTTGATACCTACGAGCAGTACTTC
TRBV6-5	TRBJ2-7	-	-	CASSYRQSAYEQYF	TGTGCCAGCAGTTATCGACAGTCAGCCTACGAGCAGTACTTC
TRBV19	TRBJ2-4	few	-	CASSTGGAGQNIQYF	TGTGCCAGTAGTACCGGGGGAGCGGGTCAAAACATTCAGTACTTC
TRBV7-2	TRBJ2-1	few	-	CASSLNPGSGSYNEQFF	TGTGCCAGCAGCCTCAACCCCGGGTCAGGCTCCTACAATGAGCAGTTCTTC
TRBV29-1	TRBJ1-1	many	-	CSVDDPFLNTEAFF	TGCAGCGTAGATGACCCGTTCCTTAACACTGAAGCTTTCTTT
TRBV20-1	TRBJ1-4	few	-	CSAPRGQSGEKLFF	TGCAGTGCTCCTAGGGGACAAAGCGGGGAAAAACTGTTTTTT
TRBV6-1	TRBJ1-5	many	-	CASSGGHAGNQPQHF	TGTGCCAGCAGTGGGGGCCATGCGGGGAATCAGCCCCAGCATTTT
TRBV27	TRBJ2-3	few	-	CASSLKGERADTQYF	TGTGCCAGCAGTTTAAAGGGGGAGCGGGCAGATACGCAGTATTTT
TRBV7-8	TRBJ2-4	-	TRBD1	CASSLGRQGAAKNIQYF	TGTGCCAGCAGCTTAGGCCGACAGGGGGCGGCCAAAAACATTCAGTACTTC
TRBV28	TRBJ2-5	many	-	CASRTPQVPQYF	TGTGCCTCACGGACCCCCCAGGTGCCCCAGTACTTC
TRBV5-5	TRBJ2-7	-	-	CASSVRDGSYEQYF	TGTGCCAGCAGCGTCCGGGACGGATCCTACGAGCAGTACTTC
TRBV20-1	TRBJ2-3	-	TRBD1	CSARSGQGYDTQYF	TGCAGTGCTAGATCCGGACAGGGATACGACACGCAGTATTTT
TRBV18	TRBJ1-5	-	-	CASSPGGGNQPQHF	TGTGCCAGCTCACCCGGAGGCGGCAATCAGCCCCAGCATTTT
TRBV7-2	TRBJ1-2	many	-	CASSPGTHGYTF	TGTGCCAGCAGCCCTGGGACACATGGCTACACCTTC
TRBV7-2	TRBJ1-5	few	-	CASSLVGFNQPQHF	TGTGCCAGCAGCTTAGTCGGGTTCAATCAGCCCCAGCATTTT